The rows below give T cell receptor beta chains drawn from one sample of a study of blood T cell repertoires in COVID-19. The table came from immunoSEQ multiplex PCR; TCRdb's copy has only in-frame clones and leaves some out. The table has 200,000 to 300,000 clones, 86% seen once. The sample comprised peripheral blood. These receptors were obtained from a woman in her fifties or sixties who had recovered from COVID-19. CDR3s include the opening cysteine and the closing phenylalanine or tryptophan.

len,v_gene,j_gene,CDR3aa
13,TRBV6-5,TRBJ2-7,CASSYTGGGVQYF
14,TRBV5-1,TRBJ2-2,CASSRQMGTGELFF
16,TRBV6-2/TRBV6-3,TRBJ2-5,CASSTLGTGRAETQYF
14,TRBV3-1/TRBV3-2,TRBJ1-5,CASSQAWGDQPQHF
14,TRBV18,TRBJ1-2,CASSPPARNYGYTF
13,TRBV9,TRBJ2-1,CASSVDYHNEQFF
16,TRBV3-1/TRBV3-2,TRBJ2-5,CASNRVGTGMFETQYF
17,TRBV6-2/TRBV6-3,TRBJ2-1,CASSRLAGGTPYNEQFF
17,TRBV15,TRBJ2-1,CATSRAVGGARYNEQFF
16,TRBV28,TRBJ2-5,CASSPWTGRGQETQYF
14,TRBV10-3,TRBJ1-5,CAISEDPAGQPQHF
16,TRBV7-2,TRBJ2-5,CASSLTPGQGQETQYF
19,TRBV5-5,TRBJ2-7,CASSARQGGLLVSTGEQYF
15,TRBV7-6,TRBJ2-1,CASSLGRAGNHEQFF
15,TRBV9,TRBJ2-2,CASTILAGSTGELFF
15,TRBV9,TRBJ1-2,CASSVGQGANYGYTF
13,TRBV5-1,TRBJ1-3,CASSLDLADTIYF
14,TRBV11-3,TRBJ2-3,CASSPGQSTDTQYF
17,TRBV5-1,TRBJ2-5,CASSQQPSGGAQETQYF
13,TRBV5-4,TRBJ2-7,CASSFGGSYEQYF
15,TRBV19,TRBJ1-2,CASTPTGQGNYGYTF
11,TRBV20-1,TRBJ1-1,CSARGAGEAFF
17,TRBV10-1,TRBJ2-2,CASSELRDPGAGGELFF
17,TRBV5-1,TRBJ2-5,CASSLNLAGALTETQYF
16,TRBV3-1/TRBV3-2,TRBJ2-3,CASSQVGLESTDTQYF
16,TRBV4-1,TRBJ2-3,CASSQVAGLAGGTQYF
15,TRBV27,TRBJ1-2,CASSLSRPRAGGYTF
14,TRBV5-6,TRBJ1-6,CASSFVQGYSPLHF
13,TRBV12-3/TRBV12-4,TRBJ1-1,CASSLQGATEAFF
12,TRBV3-1/TRBV3-2,TRBJ2-3,CASSFRTTSQYF
16,TRBV7-2,TRBJ1-2,CASSLVARHLGFGYTF
15,TRBV7-8,TRBJ1-4,CASSYRTGYNEKLFF
16,TRBV9,TRBJ1-4,CASSFRGASRDEKLFF